This T cell receptor beta chain appears in the sequencing data of a study of cytomegalovirus exposure and HLA in healthy donors. General observations from the study: The study recorded 150 to 200 TCR beta chains that were cytomegalovirus-associated. Per published reports, the classifier diagnosed cytomegalovirus status with high specificity and sensitivity. According to a subsequent analysis, TCR clusters from the first cohort were inclined to appear together in the 100 to 150 validation repertoires.

CDR3 length: 14 amino acids. The V segment lost 6 bases and the J segment 5 bases; nucleotides outside the gene matches: 8. CDR1 and CDR2 from the germline V gene are MDHEN and SYDVKM. Regarding this clone: Its antigen is currently unknown.

The table came from immunoSEQ multiplex PCR; TCRdb's copy has only in-frame clones and leaves some out. Of around 63,000 clones in the sample, almost 97% were seen once. The sample taken for sequencing was PBMCs. The source of this sequence is a woman aged 18-30 years in good health and CMV-seronegative. This sequence joins TRBV28 and TRBJ2-5, with TRBD2 identical over 8 bases. The CDR3 DNA reads as TGTGCCAGCAGCCAAGCGGGAGTAGGGGAGACCCAGTACTTC. Translation: CASSQAGVGETQYF.